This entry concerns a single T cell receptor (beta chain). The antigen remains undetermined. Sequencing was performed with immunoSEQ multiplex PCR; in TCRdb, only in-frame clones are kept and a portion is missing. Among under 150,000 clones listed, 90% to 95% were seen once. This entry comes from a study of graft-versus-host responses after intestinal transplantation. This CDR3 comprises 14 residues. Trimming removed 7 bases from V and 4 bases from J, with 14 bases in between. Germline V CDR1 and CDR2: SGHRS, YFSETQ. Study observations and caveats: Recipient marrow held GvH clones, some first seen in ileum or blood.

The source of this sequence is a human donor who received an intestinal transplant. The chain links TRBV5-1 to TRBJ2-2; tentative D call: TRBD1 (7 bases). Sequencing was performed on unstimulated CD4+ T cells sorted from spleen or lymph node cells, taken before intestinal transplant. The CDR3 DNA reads TGCGCCAGCGGAGCAGGGGGGTTCACCGGGGAGCTGTTTTTT. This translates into CASGAGGFTGELFF.